This T cell receptor (beta chain) was recorded in a study of blood T cell repertoires in COVID-19. Study-level background: Samples came from the United States, Italy and Spain, spanning acute and convalescent COVID-19. Sources were T cells, B-cell-depleted T cells, or PBMCs; the material itself was cDNA or gDNA.

Authors' analysis steps: Amplification of reference gene primers provided the estimated nucleated cell counts. Measured with immunoSEQ multiplex PCR; TCRdb has only the in-frame clones, and not every one. That table furnishes V, J and clone size, whereas the DNA furnished D and trimming. This table holds 200,000 to 250,000 clones, around nine tenths found once. There are 17 residues in the CDR3. V was clipped by 5 bases and J by 1 base; unmatched bases: 11. Germline V CDR1 and CDR2: SGHAT, FQNNGV. Sequences were obtained from peripheral blood. V gene TRBV11-2 combines with J gene TRBJ2-1, with TRBD1 matching 7 bases. This TCR was sampled from a man younger than 35 with active or convalescent COVID-19. For the CDR3, the DNA is TGTGCCAGCAGCAGGGGGCCCAGCGGCTCATCCTACAATGAGCAGTTCTTC. This sequence encodes CASSRGPSGSSYNEQFF.